This passage covers 14 T cell receptor beta chains from one sample sequenced in a study of glioma-infiltrating T cells (TCRdb year 2016). TCRdb shows the sequencer as Illumina MiSeq. The iRepertoire nested amplicon-rescue multiplex PCR (arm-PCR) platform was used to amplify TCR alpha and beta CDR3 regions from RNA. The public reads were quality trimmed at Q25 with fastp and then assembled into clones with MiXCR by TCRdb, keeping productive beta chains. Rows with a matching CDR3 protein are joined into one entry that keeps the most common DNA and genes. This sample holds 45,000 or so distinct CDR3 sequences; about 20% were observed only once. 6% to 7% of the sample goes to the ten largest clones. The source material was glioma tissue, nonneoplastic brain tissue, or PBMCs (not recorded which). The receptors come from a human donor with low-grade glioma or glioblastoma, undergoing nonglioma brain surgery, or in good health (not recorded which).

This clonotype has ten or more counts. V and J are TRBV28 and TRBJ1-1; 7 bases map to TRBD1. Trimming at V came to 6 bases and at J to 5 bases, leaving 12 bases not matched to a gene. Germline assignment: CDR1 MDHEN and CDR2 SYDVKM. The CDR3 runs 15 residues. CDR3 DNA: TGTGCCAGCAGGCATGACAGGGTCGGTATAACTGAAGCTTTCTTT. It translates to CASRHDRVGITEAFF.

At least ten counts were recorded for this clonotype. In DNA form, the CDR3 reads TGTGCCAGCAGATCCCGGAGCAGGCCCTACAATGAGCAGTTCTTC. Its translation is CASRSRSRPYNEQFF. The genes are TRBV28 and TRBJ2-1; D uncertain. The CDR3 consists of 15 residues. V was trimmed by 6 bases and J by 2 bases, leaving 14 bases between them. Germline values: CDR1 MDHEN, CDR2 SYDVKM.

This clonotype appeared many times. This chain uses TRBV7-6 with TRBJ2-3, with 7 positions matching TRBD1. The V segment lost 5 bases and the J segment 1 base; nucleotides outside the gene matches: 12. This CDR3 has 17 residues. From germline, CDR1 is SGHVS and CDR2 FNYEAQ. The CDR3 DNA is TGTGCCAGCAGCCCACTTAGTAGGGGGCTGGGCACAGATACGCAGTATTTT. This translates into CASSPLSRGLGTDTQYF.

Regarding this clonotype: Just one base apart from a much larger clone, this may be a read error. The chain recombines TRBV18 with TRBJ2-7; a possible D gene is TRBD1 (6 bases). V was cut by 3 bases and J by 10 bases, with 25 bases left in between. The germline V gene has CDR1 KGHSH and CDR2 LQKENI. The CDR3 has 16 residues. Written as DNA, the CDR3 is TGTGCCAGCTCACCGGGGCAGTCGACGTCCAGGGGCGACCAGTACTTC. This codes for CASSPGQSTSRGDQYF.

In the case of this clonotype: A clone one base away is much larger, so this may be a read error. The J gene is TRBJ2-6, the V gene TRBV7-2; 15 nucleotides agree with TRBD2. Losses at the gene ends were 5 bases for V and 9 bases for J; bases not matched to a gene: 20. The length of the CDR3 is 21 residues. The germline V gene encodes CDR1 SGHTA and CDR2 FQGNSA. CDR3 amino acids: CASSPRTSGRADPLRDNVLTF. Written as DNA, the CDR3 is TGTGCCAGCAGCCCTAGGACTAGCGGGAGGGCCGACCCTCTGCGGGACAACGTCCTGACTTTC.

A note on this clonotype: With a much larger clone just one base away, this may be a read error. The rearrangement uses TRBV4-3 and TRBJ2-1; D may correspond to TRBD1 or TRBD2 (5 bases each). Germline V gene lookup returns CDR1 LGHNA and CDR2 YSLEER. This CDR3 is 17 amino acids long. The DNA of the CDR3 is TGCGCCAGCAGCTCCTGGGACGGTGGAGCTAGTTCCAATCAGCAGTTCTTC. Its protein is CASSSWDGGASSNQQFF.

This clonotype was observed at least ten times. The chain joins TRBV7-9 to TRBJ2-1, with D possibly being TRBD1 (5 bases). The ends were cut back, 6 bases at V and 4 bases at J, with 7 bases in the middle. This CDR3 contains 12 residues. CDR1 and CDR2 (germline): SEHNR, FQNEAQ (reference sequence). In DNA, the CDR3 is TGTGCCAGCAGACAGGTTTACAATGAGCAGTTCTTC. It translates to CASRQVYNEQFF.

This chain uses TRBV5-1 with TRBJ2-7, with D possibly matching TRBD2 (6 bases). Germline CDR1 SGHRS, CDR2 YFSETQ. Trimming pared 5 bases from V and 1 base from J, leaving 16 bases between. This CDR3 contains 15 residues. The CDR3 DNA reads TGCGCCAGCAGTTCGCCGGAGGGGCCTTCCTACGAGCAGTACTTC. Translation gives CASSSPEGPSYEQYF.

This clonotype was counted at least ten times. The rearrangement links TRBV6-2 or TRBV6-3 to TRBJ2-1, with D perhaps TRBD1 or TRBD2 (5 bases each). Germline CDR1 reads MNHEY; CDR2 reads SVGEGT. V dropped 7 bases and J dropped 9 bases, with 22 bases sitting between them. CDR3 length equals 15 residues. CDR3 amino acids: CASKTGAGLGSEQFF. CDR3 nucleotides: TGTGCCAGCAAAACTGGGGCAGGGTTAGGGAGTGAGCAGTTCTTC.

This clonotype was recorded at least ten times. This chain links TRBV18 with TRBJ2-5; possible D gene TRBD2, 5 bases. The germline V and J ends were trimmed by 0 bases and 3 bases, with 8 bases remaining between them. The germline gives CDR1 KGHSH, CDR2 LQKENI. The CDR3 runs 14 residues. CDR3 in DNA: TGTGCCAGCTCACCACCGAACGGGGAAGAGACCCAGTACTTC. Its protein is CASSPPNGEETQYF.

Ten or more counts support this clonotype. J is TRBJ2-7 and V is TRBV6-2 or TRBV6-3; 10 bases map to TRBD1. Germline loops: CDR1 MNHEY, CDR2 SVGEGT. The CDR3 sequence is 19 residues long. V shed 3 bases, J shed 2 bases, and the junction held 16 bases outside the gene matches. Here the CDR3 reads CASSYSVGQGGTSTYEQYF. The DNA of the CDR3 is TGTGCCAGCAGTTATTCGGTCGGACAGGGGGGAACCTCAACCTACGAGCAGTACTTC.

By share, this clonotype ranks as medium-sized. The chain is built from TRBV6-1 and TRBJ1-1; 10 nucleotides match TRBD1. This CDR3 spans 15 amino acids. J lost 3 bases, V lost 1 base, and 2 bases had no gene match. The germline V gene has CDR1 MNHNS and CDR2 SASEGT. The DNA for the CDR3 is TGTGCCAGCAGTGAAGGGGACAGGGGCTACACTGAAGCTTTCTTT. This encodes CASSEGDRGYTEAFF.

This clonotype was observed a single time. This sequence joins TRBV7-9 and TRBJ2-5, with 13 bases matching TRBD2. Germline V gives CDR1 SEHNR, CDR2 FQNEAQ (reference sequence). The V segment lost 5 bases and the J segment 5 bases; nucleotides outside the gene matches: 11. CDR3 length: 17 residues. CDR3 sequence: CASSTRLAGGPGETQYF. The CDR3 nucleotides are TGTGCCAGCAGCACCCGACTAGCGGGGGGCCCAGGGGAGACCCAGTACTTC.

Comments on this clonotype: A much larger clone sits a single nucleotide away, making a read error possible. The DNA for the CDR3 is TGTGCCAGCAGCTTAGCAGCTAACTATGGCCACACCTTC. Protein sequence: CASSLAANYGHTF. The chain couples TRBV7-9 to TRBJ1-2; D is unclear. Germline V gene lookup returns CDR1 SEHNR and CDR2 FQNEAQ (reference sequence). The CDR3 length is 13 residues.